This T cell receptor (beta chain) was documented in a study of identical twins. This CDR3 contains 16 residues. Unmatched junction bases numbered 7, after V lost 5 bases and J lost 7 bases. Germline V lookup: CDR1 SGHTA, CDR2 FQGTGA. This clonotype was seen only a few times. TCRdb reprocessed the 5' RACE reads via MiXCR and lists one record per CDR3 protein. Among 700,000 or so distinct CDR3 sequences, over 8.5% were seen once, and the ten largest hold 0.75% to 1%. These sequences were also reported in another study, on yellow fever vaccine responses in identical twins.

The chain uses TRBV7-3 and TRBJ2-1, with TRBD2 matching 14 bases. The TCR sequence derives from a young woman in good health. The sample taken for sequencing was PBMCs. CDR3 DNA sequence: TGTGCCAGCAGCCAAAGACTAGCGGGGGGGGATAATGAGCAGTTCTTC. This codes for CASSQRLAGGDNEQFF.